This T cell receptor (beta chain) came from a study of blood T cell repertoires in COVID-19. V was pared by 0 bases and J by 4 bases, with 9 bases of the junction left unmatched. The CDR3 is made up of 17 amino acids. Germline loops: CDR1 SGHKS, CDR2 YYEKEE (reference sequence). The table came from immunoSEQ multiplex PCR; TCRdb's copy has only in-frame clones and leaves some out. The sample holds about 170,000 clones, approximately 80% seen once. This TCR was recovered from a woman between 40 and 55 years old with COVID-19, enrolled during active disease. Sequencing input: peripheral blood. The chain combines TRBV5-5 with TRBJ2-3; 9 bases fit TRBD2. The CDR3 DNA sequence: TGTGCCAGCAGCTTGGCCGGAATAGCGGGGGCCTCAGATACGCAGTATTTT. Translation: CASSLAGIAGASDTQYF.